The 27 T cell receptor beta chains reported below all come from one sample, sequenced in a study of Ad26.COV2.S vaccination and SARS-CoV-2 variants. The treatment was: some 19 received Ad26.COV2.S at low or high dose, single or two shots; about 5 received placebo; per-sample allocation not given. Material that was analyzed had been drawn on day 63 after the first vaccine or placebo injection. Profiled with immunoSEQ multiplex PCR; TCRdb holds only in-frame clones, not every one. The sample records about 320,000 clones, 85% being singletons. The source material was peripheral blood, sampled in a trial of Ad26.COV2.S vaccine versus placebo. These TCRs come from a person aged 18-60 years who received the Ad26.COV2.S COVID-19 vaccine or a placebo.

The V call is TRBV4-1, the J call TRBJ2-5; 8 nucleotides align to TRBD1. J lost 4 bases, V lost 1 base, and 5 bases had no gene match. The CDR3 has 15 amino acids. The germline V gene has CDR1 MGHRA and CDR2 YSYEKL. The CDR3 loop is CASSQGYTGGETQYF. The CDR3 DNA follows: TGCGCCAGCAGCCAAGGGTATACAGGGGGAGAGACCCAGTACTTC.

This chain joins TRBV11-3 and TRBJ1-6; D is perhaps TRBD1 (5 bases). Germline CDR1 reads SGHNT; CDR2 reads YENEEA. Trimming removed 5 bases from V and 7 bases from J, with 15 bases in between. This CDR3 comprises 15 residues. The CDR3 sequence: CASSRIREGNSPLHF. Written as DNA, the CDR3 is TGTGCCAGCAGCCGTATCAGGGAGGGCAATTCACCCCTCCACTTT.

Concerning this clone itself: The same CDR3 arises from other DNA sequences in this sample as well. The gene calls are TRBV29-1 and TRBJ1-5, with 7 bases identical to TRBD1. Germline V lookup: CDR1 SQVTM, CDR2 ANQGSEA. This CDR3 comprises 13 residues. V shed 4 bases and J 6 bases; nucleotides not matched to a gene: 6. CDR3 sequence: CSVGQGLGQPQHF. CDR3 nucleotides: TGCAGCGTTGGACAGGGACTTGGTCAGCCCCAGCATTTT. Complete variable domain (other parts from reference TRBV29-1 and TRBJ1-5): SAVISQKPSRDICQRGTSLTIQCQVDSQVTMMFWYRQQPGQSLTLIATANQGSEATYESGFVIDKFPISRPNLTFSTLTVSNMSPEDSSIYLCSVGQGLGQPQHFGDGTRLSIL.

V gene TRBV29-1 combines with J gene TRBJ1-2; TRBD1 matches at 7 bases. J was trimmed by 6 bases and V by 6 bases; bases with no gene match: 7. There are 12 residues in the CDR3. CDR1 and CDR2 (germline): SQVTM, ANQGSEA. CDR3 sequence: CSVQTGANGYTF. CDR3 coding DNA: TGCAGCGTCCAAACAGGGGCTAATGGCTACACCTTC.

V usage is TRBV20-1 and J usage is TRBJ2-1; 9 bases align to TRBD1. V lost 3 bases and J lost 7; bases outside the gene matches: 7. CDR1 and CDR2 from the germline V gene are DFQATT and SNEGSKA (reference sequence). The CDR3 has 14 amino acids. The CDR3 reads CSASSGTGRNEQFF. CDR3 nucleotides: TGCAGTGCTAGTTCCGGGACAGGGAGAAATGAGCAGTTCTTC.

This clone was seen a single time. The chain couples TRBV4-1 to TRBJ1-5; D is unresolved. Germline V lookup: CDR1 MGHRA, CDR2 YSYEKL. V lost 0 bases to trimming and J lost 3 bases, with 15 bases between them. The CDR3 contains 17 residues. The CDR3 here is CASSQDKGSPANQPQHF. The CDR3 bases are TGCGCCAGCAGCCAAGATAAAGGGTCCCCTGCCAATCAGCCCCAGCATTTT.

This sequence joins TRBV11-2 and TRBJ2-7; D is unclear. CDR1 is SGHAT and CDR2 is FQNNGV in the germline V gene. This CDR3 comprises 14 residues. The ends were cut back, 1 base at V and 2 bases at J, with 9 bases in the middle. The CDR3 nucleotides are TGTGCCAGCAGCTTAGTTACGGGCGCCTACGAGCAGTACTTC. Its protein is CASSLVTGAYEQYF.

The rearrangement links TRBV5-1 to TRBJ2-7, with 9 positions matching TRBD2. J lost 7 bases, V lost 4 bases, and 15 bases had no gene match. Germline CDR1 is SGHRS and CDR2 is YFSETQ. The CDR3 is 16 residues long. The CDR3 here is CASSPWAGGSLQEQYF. For the CDR3, the DNA is TGCGCCAGCAGCCCCTGGGCGGGGGGGAGCCTTCAAGAGCAGTACTTC.

The chain links TRBV9 to TRBJ1-1; D unresolved. V dropped 0 bases and J dropped 0 bases, with 9 bases sitting between them. Germline V gives CDR1 SGDLS, CDR2 YYNGEE. There are 15 residues in the CDR3. Here the CDR3 reads CASSVVRDMNTEAFF. The CDR3 DNA reads TGTGCCAGCAGCGTAGTGCGAGACATGAACACTGAAGCTTTCTTT.

In this sample, this clone turned up a few times. The rearrangement uses TRBV28 and TRBJ1-2; 8 bases are a match to TRBD1. Unmatched junction bases numbered 7, after V lost 6 bases and J lost 1 base. CDR1 MDHEN and CDR2 SYDVKM come from the germline V gene. CDR3 length equals 15 residues. CDR3 sequence (DNA): TGTGCCAGCAGAGACCGACAGGGGCGTAACTATGGCTACACCTTC. Amino acids: CASRDRQGRNYGYTF.

The rearrangement links TRBV6-6 to TRBJ1-5; possibly TRBD1 for D (5 bases). Germline V gives CDR1 MNHNY, CDR2 SVGAGI (reference sequence). CDR3 length: 16 amino acids. Trimming removed 2 bases at V and 1 base at J, with 12 bases between. CDR3 in amino acids: CASSYEGRVSNQPQHF. In DNA, the CDR3 is TGTGCCAGCAGTTACGAGGGCAGGGTGAGCAATCAGCCCCAGCATTTT.

The CDR3: CASSQDLQGDYGYTF. CDR3 bases: TGTGCCAGCAGCCAAGATTTACAGGGTGACTATGGCTACACCTTC. This rearrangement joins TRBV14 to TRBJ1-2; D perhaps matches TRBD1 (6 bases). Trimming left V 0 bases short and J 3 bases short, with 11 bases between. Germline-derived CDR1 and CDR2 are SGHDN and FVKESK. The CDR3 consists of 15 residues.

The chain joins TRBV5-1 to TRBJ1-2, with 9 bases lining up with TRBD1. CDR3 length equals 16 residues. V gave up 4 bases and J gave up 2 bases; unmatched junction bases: 9. Germline-derived CDR1 and CDR2 are SGHRS and YFSETQ. This CDR3 is CASSTRTGDPNYGYTF. CDR3 in DNA: TGCGCCAGCAGCACCCGGACAGGGGATCCCAACTATGGCTACACCTTC.

This clone has just a few counts. CDR3 nucleotide sequence: TGTGCCAGCAGCAAAGTGGCTCGTCCCAGGGGGAATGAAAAACTGTTTTTT. It codes for CASSKVARPRGNEKLFF. The chain is built from TRBV21-1 and TRBJ1-4; TRBD1, the D gene given by the table, was not confirmed from the DNA. TRBV21-1 is described as a pseudogene. CDR3 size: 17 residues.

V usage is TRBV7-2 and J usage is TRBJ2-7; 8 nucleotides line up with TRBD1. V lost 2 bases, J lost 3 bases, and 3 bases stayed unmatched. The CDR3 loop spans 14 amino acids. Germline values: CDR1 SGHTA, CDR2 FQGNSA. Written as DNA, the CDR3 is TGTGCCAGCAGCTTACAGGGGGCAATCTACGAGCAGTACTTC. It yields the protein CASSLQGAIYEQYF.

As DNA, the CDR3 is TGTGCCAGCAGTCCCAGGGGAGCGGGGGGCCCGCTCAGGAACACCGGGGAGCTGTTTTTT. Its protein product is CASSPRGAGGPLRNTGELFF. This chain connects TRBV28 to TRBJ2-2; 9 bases map to TRBD2. V lost 5 bases and J lost 1; bases outside the gene matches: 17. The CDR3 sequence is 20 residues long. Germline V gene sequence: CDR1 MDHEN, CDR2 SYDVKM.

The J gene is TRBJ2-5, the V gene TRBV6-2 or TRBV6-3, with TRBD1 identical over 7 bases. The CDR3 extends over 15 amino acids. Trimming removed 2 bases from V and 5 bases from J; junction bases left unmatched: 8. Germline assignment: CDR1 MNHEY and CDR2 SVGEGT. The CDR3 sequence: CASSYPGQAGETQYF. CDR3 coding DNA: TGTGCCAGCAGTTACCCCGGACAGGCCGGCGAGACCCAGTACTTC.

The table lists this clone with a few counts. The chain links TRBV5-1 to TRBJ1-4, with 9 bases aligning to TRBD1. The CDR3 consists of 15 residues. The junction had 7 bases not matched to a gene; V was cut back by 4 bases and J by 6 bases. Germline V gives CDR1 SGHRS, CDR2 YFSETQ. CDR3 DNA sequence: TGCGCCAGCAGCGGGGGGACAGGGTTTTATGAAAAACTGTTTTTT. Translation: CASSGGTGFYEKLFF.

The chain combines TRBV10-3 with TRBJ2-7, with 10 bases that match TRBD2. Per germline, CDR1 ENHRY and CDR2 SYGVKD. This CDR3 region has 14 residues. The ends lost 3 bases at V and 4 bases at J; junction bases unmatched: 3. The CDR3 coding sequence is TGTGCCATCAGTGATAGCGGGGGGCTGTACGAGCAGTACTTC. It translates to CAISDSGGLYEQYF.

This clone appeared a single time. The gene calls are TRBV11-2 and TRBJ1-1, with D perhaps matching TRBD1 (6 bases). Germline assignment: CDR1 SGHAT and CDR2 FQNNGV. V dropped 3 bases and J dropped 1 base, with 12 bases sitting between them. This CDR3 comprises 15 residues. This CDR3 is CASSFGRGRNTEAFF. For the CDR3, the DNA is TGTGCCAGCAGCTTCGGGAGGGGGAGGAACACTGAAGCTTTCTTT. Complete variable domain (other parts from reference TRBV11-2 and TRBJ1-1): EAGVAQSPRYKIIEKRQSVAFWCNPISGHATLYWYQQILGQGPKLLIQFQNNGVVDDSQLPKDRFSAERLKGVDSTLKIQPAKLEDSAVYLCASSFGRGRNTEAFFGQGTRLTVV.

The CDR3 is CASSYETATYEQYF. The CDR3 DNA reads as TGTGCCAGCAGTTACGAGACAGCTACCTACGAGCAGTACTTC. The rearrangement joins TRBV6-5 to TRBJ2-7, with D possibly matching TRBD1 (5 bases). Trimming shortened V by 2 bases and J by 2 bases, and 10 bases separated the two germline ends. The germline CDR1 and CDR2 sequences are MNHEY and SVGAGI. The CDR3 extends over 14 amino acids.

This clone was detected only a few times. This rearrangement joins TRBV5-1 to TRBJ1-1; TRBD1 matches at 7 bases. The CDR3 totals 15 residues. Per germline, CDR1 SGHRS and CDR2 YFSETQ. Germline trimming cut 0 bases from V and 3 bases from J; bases unmatched to any gene: 5. In DNA form, the CDR3 reads TGCGCCAGCAGCTTGGCCACAGGGGTTGACACTGAAGCTTTCTTT. Translated: CASSLATGVDTEAFF.

This clone came up once. The rearrangement uses TRBV28 and TRBJ2-3, with D tentatively TRBD2 (6 bases). Looked up from germline, CDR1 is MDHEN and CDR2 is SYDVKM. This CDR3 has 16 amino acids. Trimming cost V 6 bases and J 7 bases, with 23 bases left between them. DNA of the CDR3: TGTGCCAGCAGCCCCACAACTAGCCGGCCCGGGAATACGCAGTATTTT. As protein: CASSPTTSRPGNTQYF.

The CDR3 here is CASSYDSTDTQYF. In nucleotides, the CDR3 is TGTGCCAGCAGTTACGACAGCACAGATACGCAGTATTTT. This rearrangement joins TRBV6-5 to TRBJ2-3; D is ambiguous. Germline CDR1 is MNHEY and CDR2 is SVGAGI. This CDR3 region has 13 residues. Trimming shortened V by 2 bases and J by 0 bases, and 3 bases separated the two germline ends.

This chain connects TRBV29-1 to TRBJ1-2; a weak D match, TRBD1 (5 bases). The CDR3 has 14 residues. Trimming cost V 6 bases and J 5 bases, with 19 bases left between them. Germline V gene data show CDR1 as SQVTM and CDR2 as ANQGSEA. CDR3 amino acids: CSVTPRGGGYGYTF. Written as DNA, the CDR3 is TGCAGCGTGACACCCCGGGGGGGTGGATATGGCTACACCTTC.

Points on this clone: This CDR3 is also generated by other DNA sequences in the sample. The rearrangement links TRBV27 to TRBJ2-7, with TRBD1 matching 12 bases. CDR1 is MNHEY, CDR2 SMNVEV, per germline (reference sequence). V lost 6 bases and J lost 4; bases outside the gene matches: 4. The CDR3 runs 14 residues. As DNA, the CDR3 is TGTGCCAGCAGGGGGACAGGGGGCAGTTACGAGCAGTACTTC. Its translation: CASRGTGGSYEQYF.

The rearrangement joins TRBV12-3 or TRBV12-4 to TRBJ2-2; perhaps TRBD2 as D (6 bases). The CDR3 has 13 residues. The germline V and J ends were trimmed by 6 bases and 7 bases, with 12 bases remaining between them. The CDR3 region is CASSQNGGGELFF. CDR3 sequence (DNA): TGTGCCAGCAGCCAAAACGGGGGCGGGGAGCTGTTTTTT.